This T cell receptor beta chain was retrieved from a study of T cells in Graves' hyperthyroidism and ophthalmopathy. Study-level results: Blood samples included most of the expanded thyroid clonotypes exceeding 0.001. Ophthalmopathy and stable hyperthyroidism were told apart by a 13 V-J model.

TCR beta CDR3 regions were amplified from RNA transcripts. The study used the HTBI primer set for a first-round RT-PCR of the TCR CDR3. MiXCR, applied by TCRdb to the multiplex PCR reads, yields one record per CDR3 protein. The sample carries a few hundred thousand distinct CDR3 sequences, around 16% recorded once. The authors obtained PBMCs from roughly 10 ml of fresh peripheral blood. This clonotype was seen repeatedly, ten times or more. What it binds is unknown. CDR1 SEHNR and CDR2 FQNEAQ come from the germline V gene (reference sequence). After removal of 9 bases from V and 4 bases from J, the junction contained 16 bases not matched to a gene. This CDR3 has 18 amino acids.

The sequence derives from a woman aged 25-40 years with Graves' hyperthyroidism. Material: blood. The rearrangement links TRBV7-9 to TRBJ2-7; 15 bases align to TRBD2. The CDR3 protein is CASTGLAGGAAVWYEQYF. The CDR3 DNA reads TGTGCCAGTACGGGACTAGCGGGAGGTGCCGCTGTGTGGTACGAGCAGTACTTC.